The entry that follows covers one T cell receptor (beta chain) sequence. The sample belongs to a study of blood T cell repertoires in COVID-19. Turning to the study itself: COVID-19 samples collected from the United States, Italy and Spain covered acute and convalescent phases. T cells, B-cell-depleted T cells, or PBMCs supplied cDNA or gDNA.

CDR3 length: 16 residues. Germline V gives CDR1 ENHRY, CDR2 SYGVKD. V lost 0 bases to trimming and J lost 4 bases; unmatched junction nucleotides: 8. Source study methods: For nucleated cells, counts were estimated from reference gene primer amplification. Only in-frame clones appear in the TCRdb table, and some are missing; sequencing was by immunoSEQ multiplex PCR. The D gene and trimming were derived from the DNA, and the V and J assignments and clone size from that table. Here the sample spans 95,000 to 150,000 clones, around 80% being singletons. V and J are TRBV10-3 and TRBJ2-7, with 8 bases identical to TRBD1. The sequenced material came from peripheral blood. The receptor was isolated from a woman between 45 and 65 years old with acute or convalescent COVID-19. Written as DNA, the CDR3 is TGTGCCATCAGTGAGTCGATCCGGGACAGGTCGTACGAGCAGTACTTC. This codes for CAISESIRDRSYEQYF.